The following is a TCR beta chain sequence with its context. Its cognate antigen has yet to be identified. Base quality data are lacking; no much larger clone is found one base away. This sample was included in a study of CD8 T cells in ankylosing spondylitis listed by TCRdb under 2017. At the level of the whole study: T cell receptor beta repertoires were profiled in healthy donors and ankylosing spondylitis patients so that disease-linked TCR variants could be found. The whole study cohort included about a hundred healthy donors and under 30 ankylosing spondylitis patients. Samples of peripheral blood were taken, and for ankylosing spondylitis patients, synovial fluid was collected as well. Overall study results and their limits: The disease-linked clones had a CD8+ phenotype and were found at relatively low frequencies in peripheral blood. Some motif variants were previously reported in synovial fluid and blood of reactive arthritis patients, suggesting common disease-initiation mechanisms. The disease-linked clones were reported as significantly enriched in matched synovial fluid samples from ankylosing spondylitis patients. Blood from ankylosing spondylitis patients appeared to be characterized by a TCR beta motif composed of eight or nine highly homologous amino acid variants.

The listed sequencing device is Illumina HiSeq 2500. TCR beta libraries were prepared by quantitative 5'-RACE with molecular barcodes. Per the original workflow: A new computational method based on a probabilistic model of VDJ rearrangement was used to identify disease-linked TCR variants. TCRdb handled the public reads itself, with Q25 trimming in fastp and clone calling in MiXCR, and kept productive beta chains. CDR3 protein sequences are deduplicated, and each keeps its most common genes and DNA. These V and J calls rely on TCRdb rather than the paper's analysis. The sample table shows approximately 220,000 distinct CDR3 sequences, and about 17% are seen once. Under 55% of the sample is taken by the ten largest. The CDR3 covers 14 residues, taking in both the cysteine and the phenylalanine. Only CDR3 DNA is held: 42 bases, read in frame from base 1. Trimming costs V 0 bases and J 2 bases, and their ends lie 8 bases apart. CDR1 and CDR2 are read off the germline V gene as LGHNT and FRNRAP.

This receptor chain uses TRBV12-5 and TRBJ2-7, with the D gene too uncertain to name. Sequenced input: blood, either unsorted or a sorted T cell fraction (not recorded which). The clonotype originates from a male donor with ankylosing spondylitis. The CDR3 amino acid sequence is: CASGLVTHAYEQYF. In nucleotide form, the sequence is TGTGCTAGTGGTTTGGTAACCCATGCCTACGAGCAGTACTTC.